The 9 T cell receptor beta chains below all came from one sample that was sequenced in a study of blood T cell repertoires in COVID-19. Generated by immunoSEQ multiplex PCR, the TCRdb table keeps only in-frame clones and is missing some. This table holds approximately 230,000 clones, about 86% found once. The specimen was peripheral blood. Receptors were obtained from a man of 80 years or more with acute or convalescent COVID-19.

Here the CDR3 DNA reads TGTGCCGCCCAGCAGACTAACAATGAGCAGTTCTTC. Translation: CAAQQTNNEQFF. The chain combines TRBV7-9 with TRBJ2-1; tentatively, D is TRBD2 (5 bases). The length of the CDR3 is 12 residues. Trimming pared 11 bases from V and 5 bases from J, leaving 13 bases between. Looked up from germline, CDR1 is SEHNR and CDR2 is FQNEAQ (reference sequence).

This rearrangement joins TRBV3-1 (or the pseudogene TRBV3-2) to TRBJ2-7, with 16 bases identical to TRBD2. Germline V CDR1 and CDR2: LGHDT, YNNKEL (reference sequence). CDR3 length: 18 amino acids. The trim removed 2 bases at V and 0 bases at J, leaving 4 bases unmatched. The CDR3 sequence: CASSQRGLAGGPSYEQYF. CDR3 sequence (DNA): TGTGCCAGCAGCCAAAGGGGACTAGCGGGAGGGCCCTCCTACGAGCAGTACTTC.

V and J are TRBV2 and TRBJ2-3; a weak D match, TRBD2 (7 bases). The length of the CDR3 is 15 residues. CDR1 is SNHLY, CDR2 FYNNEI, per germline. V was clipped by 5 bases and J by 4 bases, with 16 bases between them. The CDR3 reads CASSFRGATPDTQYF. The CDR3 nucleotides read TGTGCCAGCAGTTTCCGGGGGGCGACTCCAGATACGCAGTATTTT.

The rearrangement uses TRBV24-1 and TRBJ2-1; a possible D gene is TRBD2 (6 bases). This CDR3 spans 12 amino acids. Between the trimmed V and J ends, which lost 4 bases and 13 bases, there was a span of 13 bases. Per germline, CDR1 KGHDR and CDR2 SFDVKD. The CDR3 coding sequence is TGTGCCACCAGTGACTTGGGACTCCAACAGTTCTTC. Translation gives CATSDLGLQQFF.

Concerning this clone itself: One end of the junction is discordant with germline, which a read error may explain. J is TRBJ2-7 and V is TRBV6-1; no reliable D call. This CDR3 spans 13 amino acids. CDR1 and CDR2 from the germline V gene are MNHNS and SASEGT. The CDR3 loop reads CASSEARYYEQHF. The CDR3 coding sequence is TGTGCCAGCAGTGAAGCGAGATACTACGAGCAGCACTTC.

The J gene is TRBJ1-1, the V gene TRBV2; D is ambiguous. This CDR3 spans 15 amino acids. The V end lost 4 bases, the J end lost 1 base, and 13 bases lay between the germline ends. Germline-derived CDR1 and CDR2 are SNHLY and FYNNEI. The CDR3 sequence is CASSVTRGGNTEAFF. CDR3 bases: TGTGCCAGCAGTGTTACGCGGGGAGGGAACACTGAAGCTTTCTTT.

The chain recombines TRBV6-5 with TRBJ2-3; a weak D match, TRBD2 (5 bases). Germline CDR1 reads MNHEY; CDR2 reads SVGAGI. The ends were cut back, 6 bases at V and 4 bases at J, with 14 bases in the middle. This CDR3 has 14 amino acids. CDR3 bases: TGTGCCAGCAGGGAGGCCCAACGTTCAGATACGCAGTATTTT. Its translation is CASREAQRSDTQYF.

This clone occurred once. The V gene is TRBV5-4, the J gene TRBJ2-7; TRBD1 aligns across 8 bases. In germline, CDR1 is SGHNT, CDR2 YYREEE (reference sequence). After removal of 2 bases from V and 3 bases from J, the junction contained 7 bases not matched to a gene. The CDR3 has 15 residues. The CDR3 DNA follows: TGTGCCAGCAGCTTTGCCACGGGACAGGACTACGAGCAGTACTTC. Protein sequence: CASSFATGQDYEQYF.

This clone was found once. V gene TRBV9 combines with J gene TRBJ2-1, with TRBD2 matching 12 bases. The ends lost 3 bases at V and 0 bases at J; junction bases unmatched: 10. From germline, CDR1 is SGDLS and CDR2 YYNGEE. The CDR3 has 19 residues. CDR3: CASSALGLAGGSSYNEQFF. In DNA form, the CDR3 reads TGTGCCAGCAGCGCCCTGGGACTAGCGGGTGGGAGCTCCTACAATGAGCAGTTCTTC.